The rows below give T cell receptor beta chains drawn from one sample of a study of T-cell memory formation after mild COVID-19. TCRdb re-called the 5' RACE reads with MiXCR, one entry per CDR3 protein. This table has about 430,000 distinct CDR3 sequences, 20% to 25% appearing once. The sequenced sample consisted of PBMCs or a T cell subset sorted from them (not recorded which). The receptors derive from an adult woman who had mild COVID-19 (a few samples of this study predate the infection). Cell type and time point are not known. CDR3s include the opening cysteine and the closing phenylalanine or tryptophan. The D gene is left open where the match is weak. Some rows mark clone size as missing; the rest say once, few, many or name a class of expanded clone.

cdr3_nt,cdr3_aa,v_call,j_call,clone_size,d_call
TGCAGTGCTAGACTGGCCGCCTACGAGCAGTACTTC,CSARLAAYEQYF,TRBV20-1,TRBJ2-7,few,-
TGCGCCAGCATCCCACGAACGGGCAACTATGGCTACACCTTC,CASIPRTGNYGYTF,TRBV5-1,TRBJ1-2,-,-
TGTGCCACCAGTGCTGGGGACAGACCTACAGGGACCCAGTACTTC,CATSAGDRPTGTQYF,TRBV24-1,TRBJ2-5,few,TRBD1
TGCGCCAGCAGCTCGGGAGGGACATATTCCTACGAGCAGTACTTC,CASSSGGTYSYEQYF,TRBV5-1,TRBJ2-7,-,TRBD2
TGTGCCAGCAGCTGGGGGACAGGGGTGGATCAGCCCCAGCATTTT,CASSWGTGVDQPQHF,TRBV12-3/TRBV12-4,TRBJ1-5,few,TRBD1
TGCAGTGCGGACAGCTACTATGGCTACACCTTC,CSADSYYGYTF,TRBV20-1,TRBJ1-2,-,-
TGTGCCAGCAGCGGGAACCGGGAGACCCAGTACTTC,CASSGNRETQYF,TRBV5-6,TRBJ2-5,many,-
TGTGCCAGCAGCCCGGGGGCGCGAGGGAAGAACACTGAAGCTTTCTTT,CASSPGARGKNTEAFF,TRBV9,TRBJ1-1,-,-
TGTGCCAGCAGTACACAGGGCCTAACGACGGAGACCCAGTACTTC,CASSTQGLTTETQYF,TRBV27,TRBJ2-5,-,-
TGTGCCAGCAGCGTAGTGGGGACTAGCGGACCCACAGATACGCAGTATTTT,CASSVVGTSGPTDTQYF,TRBV9,TRBJ2-3,-,TRBD2
TGTGCCAGCAGTTTATCAGCGGGAAGCGAGACCCACTACTTC,CASSLSAGSETHYF,TRBV12-3/TRBV12-4,TRBJ2-5,-,TRBD2
TGTGCCAGCTGTCCCGGACAGAGAAATGAAAAACTGTTTTTT,CASCPGQRNEKLFF,TRBV7-2,TRBJ1-4,few,-
TGCGCCAGCAGCCCAATGACAGGGAAGAACACTGAAGCTTTCTTT,CASSPMTGKNTEAFF,TRBV5-1,TRBJ1-1,-,TRBD1
TGTGCCAGCAGCCCTTGGGGGAGCGGGAGTACCAATGAGCAGTTCTTC,CASSPWGSGSTNEQFF,TRBV7-9,TRBJ2-1,few,TRBD2
TGTGCCAGCAGTACGGACAAGGGGGCATACAATGAGCAGTTCTTC,CASSTDKGAYNEQFF,TRBV6-5,TRBJ2-1,-,TRBD1
TGCAGTGCTCACCGGGACCCTACAAGCAATGAGCAGTTCTTC,CSAHRDPTSNEQFF,TRBV20-1,TRBJ2-1,few,-
TGTGCCAGCAGGGGGGGACTAGCGGGAGTACAGTTCTTC,CASRGGLAGVQFF,TRBV12-3/TRBV12-4,TRBJ2-1,-,TRBD2
TGTGCCAGCAGTTACCCCTGGACTAGCGGCGGGGAGCTGTTTTTT,CASSYPWTSGGELFF,TRBV6-8,TRBJ2-2,-,TRBD2
TGTGCCAGCAGCGATGTAGCCTGGGGGTCCTACGAGCAGTACTTC,CASSDVAWGSYEQYF,TRBV28,TRBJ2-7,-,-
TGTGCCTGGAGTAGGGGCCTGGGCCCCCTCCACTTT,CAWSRGLGPLHF,TRBV30,TRBJ1-6,few,-
TGTGCCAGCAGCATGACTAGCGGGTCAGATACGCAGTATTTT,CASSMTSGSDTQYF,TRBV7-3,TRBJ2-3,-,TRBD2
TGTGCCACCAGCGCCTCTTACTACGAGCAGTACTTC,CATSASYYEQYF,TRBV15,TRBJ2-7,-,-
TGTGCCAGCACCCAACAGGGGGGGTCCTACACAGATACGCAGTATTTT,CASTQQGGSYTDTQYF,TRBV9,TRBJ2-3,-,-
TGTGCCACCAGTGACGCTAGCGGGGCCCAAGAGACCCAGTACTTC,CATSDASGAQETQYF,TRBV24-1,TRBJ2-5,few,TRBD2
TGCAGCGTTGGGCTAGCGGGAGTGTACAATGAGCAGTTCTTC,CSVGLAGVYNEQFF,TRBV29-1,TRBJ2-1,-,TRBD2
TGTGCCAGCAGTTTTTACGGGGGGGCTTTTAACGAGCAGTTCTTC,CASSFYGGAFNEQFF,TRBV12-3/TRBV12-4,TRBJ2-1,-,TRBD2
TGTGCCAGCTCAGCAGGGACAGGGGATTACAATGAGCAGTTCTTC,CASSAGTGDYNEQFF,TRBV18,TRBJ2-1,-,TRBD1
TGTGCCAGCACCTTGGGGCTAGCGGGGATAGGAGAGCAGTACTTC,CASTLGLAGIGEQYF,TRBV12-3/TRBV12-4,TRBJ2-7,few,TRBD2
TGTGCCACCAGTGCCCCGGGACGGATCAGCACAGATACGCAGTATTTT,CATSAPGRISTDTQYF,TRBV24-1,TRBJ2-3,few,-
TGTGCCAGCAGCTCTGGGGGTTTTTACCAGCCCCAGCATTTT,CASSSGGFYQPQHF,TRBV5-6,TRBJ1-5,few,-
TGTGCCAGCTCACCACCGAACCCTGCCTACGAGCAGTACTTC,CASSPPNPAYEQYF,TRBV18,TRBJ2-7,-,-
TGTGCCAGCAACCCCGGGCCTTCCTACGAGCAGTACTTC,CASNPGPSYEQYF,TRBV7-8,TRBJ2-7,-,-
TGTGCCAGCAGTTGGGCATATGAAGCTTTCTTT,CASSWAYEAFF,TRBV12-3/TRBV12-4,TRBJ1-1,few,-
TGTGCCTGGAGTGAGGACAGGGTAGAGACCCAGTACTTC,CAWSEDRVETQYF,TRBV30,TRBJ2-5,few,TRBD1
TGTGCCAGCAGTTTCTCCATGACTAGCGGGGGCACAGATACGCAGTATTTT,CASSFSMTSGGTDTQYF,TRBV27,TRBJ2-3,-,TRBD2
TGTGCCAGCAGTAACCCCGGACAGGGCTCCTACGAGCAGTACTTC,CASSNPGQGSYEQYF,TRBV6-2/TRBV6-3,TRBJ2-7,-,TRBD1
TGCGCCAGCAGCGCCCCGGGGGGGCCCACTGAAGCTTTCTTT,CASSAPGGPTEAFF,TRBV5-1,TRBJ1-1,-,-
TGTGCCAGCAGGACCAGGGCGGGCTCGGGCAATGAGCAGTTCTTC,CASRTRAGSGNEQFF,TRBV12-3/TRBV12-4,TRBJ2-1,medium-sized,-
TGTGCCAGTAGGGGGACTTCGAACACCGGGGAGCTGTTTTTT,CASRGTSNTGELFF,TRBV19,TRBJ2-2,-,-
TGCGCCAGCAGCCAAGATCCGGGGGCCGATCAGCCCCAGCATTTT,CASSQDPGADQPQHF,TRBV4-1,TRBJ1-5,-,-
TGTGCCAGCAGTGAGGTTGGGTTTTCTCGTCAGCCCCAGCATTTT,CASSEVGFSRQPQHF,TRBV2,TRBJ1-5,few,-
TGTGCCACCAGCAGAGTGGGGAGTGGGTCTGCGGAGGACTATGGCTACACCTTC,CATSRVGSGSAEDYGYTF,TRBV15,TRBJ1-2,-,-
TGTGCCAGCAGCTTAACGCCGGCTAGCACAGATACGCAGTATTTT,CASSLTPASTDTQYF,TRBV7-3,TRBJ2-3,few,-
TGTGCCAGCAGACCCGGGACAGGGTTCTACGAGCAGTACTTC,CASRPGTGFYEQYF,TRBV6-1,TRBJ2-7,-,TRBD1
TGTGCCAGCAGCCGGTGGTGGCAGGGAAACTATGGCTACACCTTC,CASSRWWQGNYGYTF,TRBV7-2,TRBJ1-2,-,-
TGTGCCAGCAGTTTTACTAGCGGGGGGAGCTCCTACGAGCAGTACTTC,CASSFTSGGSSYEQYF,TRBV6-5,TRBJ2-7,-,TRBD2
TGTGCCAGCAGAAAGGACGGCTTATGGGCACCCCTCCACTTT,CASRKDGLWAPLHF,TRBV6-5,TRBJ1-6,once,-
TGTGCCAGCAGTTTCGGGGGTGGAAACACCATATATTTT,CASSFGGGNTIYF,TRBV27,TRBJ1-3,-,-